The next 20 T cell receptor beta chains were all read from a single sample in a study of shared clonotypes between healthy human individuals. Produced via immunoSEQ multiplex PCR; TCRdb's table is partial and in-frame only. Of around 2.5 million clones listed, approximately 94% were seen once; the top ten hold about 0.34%. Sequenced material: naive CD4+ T cells from PBMCs. Subset of the sample: CD45RA+ positively selected. These receptors all stem from a young man in good health. Some clones in this sample may be carry-over from other donors' samples.

As regards this clone: Other DNA sequences of this sample code for an identical CDR3. This chain links TRBV9 with TRBJ2-5; TRBD2 aligns across 7 bases. The CDR3 is 15 amino acids. Germline V gives CDR1 SGDLS, CDR2 YYNGEE. Trimming removed 2 bases from V and 5 bases from J; junction bases left unmatched: 9. The CDR3 nucleotides are TGTGCCAGCAGCGTTGGTGGGAGGGCGGGCGAGACCCAGTACTTC. Protein sequence: CASSVGGRAGETQYF.

The chain couples TRBV7-2 to TRBJ2-1; possible D gene TRBD1, 6 bases. This CDR3 has 15 amino acids. In germline, CDR1 is SGHTA, CDR2 FQGNSA. The germline V and J ends were trimmed by 5 bases and 5 bases, with 16 bases remaining between them. The DNA of the CDR3 is TGTGCCAGCAGCCAACAGGGAATTCTTAACAATGAGCAGTTCTTC. Amino acids: CASSQQGILNNEQFF.

The chain uses TRBV7-9 and TRBJ2-3, with 8 bases fitting TRBD1. The ends lost 5 bases at V and 6 bases at J; junction bases unmatched: 16. CDR3 length equals 17 residues. CDR1 and CDR2 from the germline V gene are SEHNR and FQNEAQ (reference sequence). CDR3 in amino acids: CASSPQGAGGLRDTQYF. The DNA for the CDR3 is TGTGCCAGCAGCCCCCAGGGGGCAGGAGGCCTTAGGGATACGCAGTATTTT.

The chain recombines TRBV11-1 with TRBJ2-5, with D hard to call. Germline loops: CDR1 SGHAT, CDR2 FQDESV (reference sequence). This CDR3 region has 14 residues. Trimming stripped 2 bases from V and 1 base from J, with 8 bases between. In DNA, the CDR3 is TGTGCCAGCAGCTTATCTGTTTTCCAAGAGACCCAGTACTTC. Translating it yields CASSLSVFQETQYF.

This chain uses TRBV9 with TRBJ2-1; the D is unclear. Germline V gene data show CDR1 as SGDLS and CDR2 as YYNGEE. The CDR3 is made up of 13 amino acids. V was shortened by 1 base and J by 12 bases, with 14 bases between the two germline ends. CDR3 sequence: CASSVTPLSTQFF. Here the CDR3 DNA reads TGTGCCAGCAGCGTAACCCCCCTATCCACGCAGTTCTTC. Full variable domain (missing parts from reference TRBV9 and TRBJ2-1): DSGVTQTPKHLITATGQRVTLRCSPRSGDLSVYWYQQSLDQGLQFLIQYYNGEERAKGNILERFSAQQFPDLHSELNLSSLELGDSALYFCASSVTPLSTQFFGPGTRLTVL.

CDR3 DNA sequence: TGCGCCAGCAGCTTGGAGACAGGGGGCACTGAAGCTTTCTTT. Its translation: CASSLETGGTEAFF. The chain recombines TRBV5-1 with TRBJ1-1; 9 bases align to TRBD1. V lost 0 bases and J lost 4; bases outside the gene matches: 1. Germline lookup yields CDR1 SGHRS and CDR2 YFSETQ. The CDR3 totals 14 residues.

This chain connects TRBV21-1 to TRBJ2-3; the listed D gene, TRBD2, was not tested against the DNA. TRBV21-1 is a pseudogene locus. The length of the CDR3 is 17 residues. The CDR3 DNA sequence: TGTGCCAGCAGCCCTCCTATAGCGGGGGCTAGCACAGATACGCAGTATTTT. It encodes CASSPPIAGASTDTQYF.

The CDR3 sequence: CASSEGLAATGELFF. CDR3 nucleotide sequence: TGTGCCAGCAGTGAGGGACTAGCGGCCACCGGGGAGCTGTTTTTT. This chain joins TRBV6-1 and TRBJ2-2, with 11 bases identical to TRBD2. V dropped 3 bases and J dropped 4; count of bases not matched to a gene: 1. This CDR3 is 15 amino acids long. Germline loops: CDR1 MNHNS, CDR2 SASEGT.

The chain joins TRBV13 to TRBJ2-3, with 11 bases that match TRBD2. Trimming cost V 6 bases and J 8 bases; bases outside gene matches: 10. Germline loops: CDR1 PRHDT, CDR2 FYEKMQ (reference sequence). The CDR3 has 15 amino acids. The chain's CDR3 is CASSPTTSGAITQYF. The CDR3 bases are TGTGCCAGCAGTCCTACGACTAGCGGGGCCATTACGCAGTATTTT.

A single count supports this clone. The chain combines TRBV7-2 with TRBJ1-2; no firm D call. The germline V gene encodes CDR1 SGHTA and CDR2 FQGNSA. Trimming cost V 5 bases and J 1 base, with 20 bases left between them. CDR3 length: 17 amino acids. In nucleotides, the CDR3 is TGTGCCAGCAGCCCTACGATAGTGAGGGTGGTTAACTATGGCTACACCTTC. It encodes CASSPTIVRVVNYGYTF.

The genes are TRBV20-1 and TRBJ1-5, with unresolved D. CDR3 length: 11 residues. Looked up from germline, CDR1 is DFQATT and CDR2 is SNEGSKA (reference sequence). V lost 2 bases, J lost 6 bases, and 5 bases lay in between. The CDR3 DNA is TGCAGTGCTAGATCGGCTCAGCCCCAGCATTTT. Translating it yields CSARSAQPQHF.

The V and J genes are TRBV30 and TRBJ2-7, with a tentative D call TRBD2 (5 bases). This CDR3 is 11 amino acids long. The V gene's germline CDR1 is GTSNPN and CDR2 SVGIG (reference sequence). V was cut by 5 bases and J by 8 bases, with 13 bases left in between. CDR3 region: CAWAGFWQQYF. In DNA form, the CDR3 reads TGTGCCTGGGCGGGTTTTTGGCAGCAGTACTTC.

The rearrangement uses TRBV7-8 and TRBJ1-5; 7 bases fit TRBD1. The CDR3 totals 15 residues. Germline trimming cut 1 base from V and 6 bases from J; bases unmatched to any gene: 6. Germline-derived CDR1 and CDR2 are SGHVS and FQNEAQ. The CDR3 protein is CASSLGGRGGQPQHF. As DNA, the CDR3 is TGTGCCAGCAGCTTAGGGGGCAGGGGGGGTCAGCCCCAGCATTTT. Based on the CDR3 plus reference TRBV7-8 and TRBJ1-5, the full variable domain is GAGVSQSPRYKVAKRGQDVALRCDPISGHVSLFWYQQALGQGPEFLTYFQNEAQLDKSGLPSDRFFAERPEGSVSTLKIQRTQQEDSAVYLCASSLGGRGGQPQHFGDGTRLSIL.

This rearrangement joins TRBV5-4 to TRBJ2-5; no definite D call. Looked up from germline, CDR1 is SGHNT and CDR2 is YYREEE (reference sequence). The CDR3 extends over 14 amino acids. The CDR3 DNA follows: TGTGCTAACATCTACAACCGGGACCAAGAGACCCAGTACTTC. It specifies CANIYNRDQETQYF. Drawing the rest from reference TRBV5-4 and TRBJ2-5, the complete variable domain is ETGVTQSPTHLIKTRGQQVTLRCSSQSGHNTVSWYQQALGQGPQFIFQYYREEENGRGNFPPRFSGLQFPNYSSELNVNALELDDSALYLCANIYNRDQETQYFGPGTRLLVL.

The chain joins TRBV6-5 to TRBJ1-5; D is unresolved. Germline V lookup: CDR1 MNHEY, CDR2 SVGAGI. This CDR3 spans 13 amino acids. Trimming shortened V by 5 bases and J by 6 bases, and 11 bases separated the two germline ends. The CDR3 loop is CASSARTGQPQHF. CDR3 in DNA: TGTGCCAGCAGTGCCCGAACGGGTCAGCCCCAGCATTTT.

The chain has TRBV6-1 and TRBJ1-2; D may be TRBD1 (6 bases). The CDR3 is 15 residues long. Trimming removed 2 bases at V and 4 bases at J, with 14 bases between. From germline, CDR1 is MNHNS and CDR2 SASEGT. The CDR3 DNA is TGTGCCAGCAGTGAAAGTAGGGGGGGAATCTATGGCTACACCTTC. Its translation is CASSESRGGIYGYTF.

J is TRBJ2-5 and V is TRBV7-3; TRBD1 or TRBD2 may be the D gene (5 bases each). Between the trimmed V and J ends, which lost 1 base and 4 bases, there was a span of 16 bases. CDR1 SGHTA and CDR2 FQGTGA come from the germline V gene. This CDR3 spans 16 amino acids. CDR3 DNA sequence: TGTGCCAGCAGCTTAATCGGCAGGGACGTACGAGAGACCCAGTACTTC. It translates to CASSLIGRDVRETQYF.

As for this clone: Distinct nucleotide sequences in the sample also encode this CDR3. J is TRBJ1-2 and V is TRBV5-4; the D is unclear. Trimming took 3 bases from V and 2 from J, leaving 2 bases between them. Germline V lookup: CDR1 SGHNT, CDR2 YYREEE (reference sequence). The CDR3 length is 11 residues. The CDR3 coding sequence is TGTGCCAGCAGCTCCAACTATGGCTACACCTTC. Its translation is CASSSNYGYTF. Combining the CDR3 with reference TRBV5-4 and TRBJ1-2 gives the whole variable domain ETGVTQSPTHLIKTRGQQVTLRCSSQSGHNTVSWYQQALGQGPQFIFQYYREEENGRGNFPPRFSGLQFPNYSSELNVNALELDDSALYLCASSSNYGYTFGSGTRLTVV.

The rearrangement links TRBV6-6 to TRBJ1-2; D gene ambiguous. Between the trimmed V and J ends, which lost 5 bases and 4 bases, there was a span of 14 bases. The V gene's germline CDR1 is MNHNY and CDR2 SVGAGI (reference sequence). The CDR3 is 14 amino acids. CDR3 nucleotides: TGTGCCAGCAGTGCGCAGGAGTCGATCTATGGCTACACCTTC. Translation gives CASSAQESIYGYTF.

This chain joins TRBV20-1 and TRBJ2-1, with a weak D call TRBD2 (5 bases). This CDR3 region has 11 residues. CDR1 DFQATT and CDR2 SNEGSKA come from the germline V gene (reference sequence). V dropped 1 base and J dropped 8 bases, with 6 bases sitting between them. For the CDR3, the DNA is TGCAGTGCTAGAGGGGAGCATGAGCAGTTCTTC. This gives the protein CSARGEHEQFF.